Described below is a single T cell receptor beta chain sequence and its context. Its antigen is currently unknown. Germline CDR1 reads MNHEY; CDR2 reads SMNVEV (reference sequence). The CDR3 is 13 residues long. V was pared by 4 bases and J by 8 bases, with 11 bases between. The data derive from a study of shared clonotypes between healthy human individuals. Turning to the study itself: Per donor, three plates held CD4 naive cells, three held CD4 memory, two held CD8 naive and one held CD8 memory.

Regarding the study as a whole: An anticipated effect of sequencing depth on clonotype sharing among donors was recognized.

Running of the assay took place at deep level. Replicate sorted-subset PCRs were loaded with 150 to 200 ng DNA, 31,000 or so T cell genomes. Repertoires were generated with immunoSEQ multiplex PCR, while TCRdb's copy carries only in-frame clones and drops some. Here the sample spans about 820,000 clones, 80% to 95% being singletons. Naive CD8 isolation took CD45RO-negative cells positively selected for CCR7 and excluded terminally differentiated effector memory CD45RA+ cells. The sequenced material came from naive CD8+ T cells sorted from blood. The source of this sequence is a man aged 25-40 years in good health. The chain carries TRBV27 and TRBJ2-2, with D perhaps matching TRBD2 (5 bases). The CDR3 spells CASSWLEAGELFF. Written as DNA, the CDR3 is TGTGCCAGCAGTTGGTTGGAGGCGGGGGAGCTGTTTTTT.